The 21 T cell receptor beta chains below come from one sample, sequenced in a study of Ad26.COV2.S vaccination and SARS-CoV-2 variants. TCRdb's table, derived via immunoSEQ multiplex PCR, lists solely in-frame clones and lacks some. The table lists around 310,000 clones, approximately 87% of them singletons, with around 5.5% in the top ten. The treatment was: around 19 received Ad26.COV2.S at low or high dose, single or two shots; 5 received placebo; per-sample allocation not given. Day 63 following the first vaccine or placebo injection was when the samples were taken. This specimen was peripheral blood, taken in a trial of Ad26.COV2.S vaccine versus placebo. These TCRs come from a person between 18 and 65 years old who received the Ad26.COV2.S COVID-19 vaccine or a placebo.

J is TRBJ2-2 and V is TRBV6-6; D is undetermined. V was clipped by 6 bases and J by 9 bases, with 8 bases between them. The CDR3 is 11 residues long. Germline V gene sequence: CDR1 MNHNY, CDR2 SVGAGI (reference sequence). CDR3 coding DNA: TGTGCCAGCAGCCCATCTTGGGAGCTGTTTTTT. Translation gives CASSPSWELFF.

This chain joins TRBV14 and TRBJ1-1; 7 nucleotides line up with TRBD1. Per germline, CDR1 SGHDN and CDR2 FVKESK. CDR3 length: 14 residues. Trimming took 4 bases from V and 0 from J; bases not matched to a gene: 2. The CDR3 loop reads CASSRDRVNTEAFF. DNA for the CDR3: TGTGCCAGCAGCCGGGACAGAGTGAACACTGAAGCTTTCTTT.

V gene TRBV18 combines with J gene TRBJ1-2; TRBD1 aligns across 8 bases. V trimming: 3 bases; J trimming: 7 bases; junction bases outside the gene matches: 13. Germline V gives CDR1 KGHSH, CDR2 LQKENI. This CDR3 has 16 residues. As DNA, the CDR3 is TGTGCCAGCTCACCGACTATGGCCAACAGGGGGTTTGGCTACACCTTC. This sequence encodes CASSPTMANRGFGYTF.

This chain's CDR3 is CASSEALLGTGGRELFF. DNA for the CDR3: TGTGCCAGCAGTGAAGCGCTATTGGGGACAGGGGGGCGGGAGCTGTTTTTT. The chain links TRBV6-1 to TRBJ2-2, with 11 bases fitting TRBD1. The trim removed 0 bases at V and 9 bases at J, leaving 9 bases unmatched. This CDR3 is built from 17 residues. Germline V gene sequence: CDR1 MNHNS, CDR2 SASEGT.

This clone was recorded only once. The chain is built from TRBV5-4 and TRBJ2-2; 9 positions agree with TRBD1. Germline V gene data show CDR1 as SGHNT and CDR2 as YYREEE (reference sequence). The CDR3 loop spans 16 amino acids. V shed 4 bases, J shed 3 bases, and the junction held 7 bases outside the gene matches. DNA for the CDR3: TGTGCCAGCAGCCCTCACAGGGGGCGCGACACCGGGGAGCTGTTTTTT. This translates into CASSPHRGRDTGELFF.

This chain uses TRBV3-1 (or the pseudogene TRBV3-2) with TRBJ2-7; D is possibly TRBD1 or TRBD2 (6 bases each). This CDR3 is 17 amino acids long. Germline V gives CDR1 LGHDT, CDR2 YNNKEL (reference sequence). V lost 5 bases to trimming and J lost 0 bases, with 20 bases between them. CDR3 protein: CASSYQIGGLPSYEQYF. The CDR3, as DNA: TGTGCCAGCAGCTACCAAATTGGGGGGCTGCCCTCCTACGAGCAGTACTTC.

The CDR3 sequence: CATGGGGSSEQFF. DNA of the CDR3: TGTGCCACCGGAGGGGGTGGGAGTTCTGAGCAGTTCTTC. The chain is built from TRBV24-1 and TRBJ2-1; the D gene could be TRBD1 or TRBD2 (6 bases each). Germline lookup yields CDR1 KGHDR and CDR2 SFDVKD. CDR3 size: 13 residues. V lost 9 bases and J lost 9, with 17 bases in between.

The chain employs TRBV11-3 and TRBJ2-2; either TRBD1 or TRBD2 may supply D (5 bases each). Per germline, CDR1 SGHNT and CDR2 YENEEA. There are 18 residues in the CDR3. With 2 bases removed from V and 0 bases from J, the gap between germline ends came to 16 bases. The CDR3 DNA is TGTGCCAGCAGCTTAAGACCCGGGACGTCTACGAACACCGGGGAGCTGTTTTTT. It specifies CASSLRPGTSTNTGELFF. Looking up the rest from reference TRBV11-3 and TRBJ2-2 gives the full variable domain: EAGVVQSPRYKIIEKKQPVAFWCNPISGHNTLYWYLQNLGQGPELLIRYENEEAVDDSQLPKDRFSAERLKGVDSTLKIQPAELGDSAVYLCASSLRPGTSTNTGELFFGEGSRLTVL.

The chain links TRBV18 to TRBJ1-1; D is unclear. Trimming removed 3 bases from V and 6 bases from J, with 17 bases in between. The CDR3 runs 15 residues. Germline values: CDR1 KGHSH, CDR2 LQKENI. The chain's CDR3 is CASSPGQTQRAEAFF. The CDR3 DNA reads as TGTGCCAGCTCACCCGGCCAGACCCAGAGGGCTGAAGCTTTCTTT.

The V and J genes are TRBV6-5 and TRBJ1-3; 9 nucleotides line up with TRBD1. The V and J ends lost 2 bases and 4 bases, in that order; junction bases with no gene match: 6. The V gene's germline CDR1 is MNHEY and CDR2 SVGAGI. The CDR3 loop spans 16 amino acids. In DNA form, the CDR3 reads TGTGCCAGCAGTTACACGGGACAGGGCGGCGGAAACACCATATATTTT. Amino acids: CASSYTGQGGGNTIYF.

The CDR3 spells CASSSEPGQMDTQYF. CDR3 in DNA: TGTGCCAGCAGTTCAGAGCCAGGGCAGATGGATACGCAGTATTTT. V is TRBV27 and J is TRBJ2-3; tentative D call: TRBD1 (5 bases). This CDR3 has 15 residues. Trimming removed 4 bases at V and 6 bases at J, with 17 bases between. The germline CDR1 and CDR2 sequences are MNHEY and SMNVEV (reference sequence).

The chain joins TRBV19 to TRBJ1-2; the match to TRBD1 covers 8 bases. This CDR3 has 13 residues. Germline assignment: CDR1 LNHDA and CDR2 SQIVND (reference sequence). V lost 3 bases, J lost 12 bases, and 9 bases stayed unmatched. CDR3 residues: CASSIGTGSNHTF. The DNA of the CDR3 is TGTGCCAGTAGTATCGGGACAGGATCCAACCACACCTTC.

The rearrangement uses TRBV7-2 and TRBJ2-5; D gene unclear. The germline CDR1 and CDR2 sequences are SGHTA and FQGNSA. This CDR3 has 14 residues. V was shortened by 5 bases and J by 5 bases, with 15 bases between the two germline ends. CDR3 protein: CASSPSWSSETQYF. In DNA, the CDR3 is TGTGCCAGCAGCCCCAGCTGGTCCTCTGAGACCCAGTACTTC.

J is TRBJ2-7 and V is TRBV2; D is unresolved. Looked up from germline, CDR1 is SNHLY and CDR2 is FYNNEI. Trimming removed 5 bases from V and 3 bases from J, with 11 bases in between. The CDR3 is 13 residues long. The CDR3, as DNA: TGTGCCAGCAGTCCCCTAATCGGCTACGAGCAGTACGTC. As protein: CASSPLIGYEQYV.

The genes are TRBV4-1 and TRBJ1-2; no definite D call. Trimming left V 4 bases short and J 1 base short, with 13 bases between. Germline V lookup: CDR1 MGHRA, CDR2 YSYEKL. The CDR3 consists of 15 residues. CDR3 coding DNA: TGCGCCAGCAGCCGCGGCGATCAGAGTAACTATGGCTACACCTTC. This sequence encodes CASSRGDQSNYGYTF.

The chain combines TRBV5-6 with TRBJ1-2; a weak D match, TRBD1 (5 bases). Looked up from germline, CDR1 is SGHDT and CDR2 is YYEEEE. The CDR3 is made up of 15 amino acids. With 3 bases removed from V and 8 bases from J, the gap between germline ends came to 20 bases. For the CDR3, the DNA is TGTGCCAGCAGCTACCCCGGGACGTGGGGGAGAGGCTACACCTTC. This gives the protein CASSYPGTWGRGYTF.

The chain joins TRBV12-3 or TRBV12-4 to TRBJ2-7; D is unresolved. Trimming cost V 3 bases and J 3 bases, with 9 bases left between them. This CDR3 has 13 residues. The CDR3 coding sequence is TGTGCCAGCAGTTTTAGCTCCTACTACGAGCAGTACTTC. It encodes CASSFSSYYEQYF.

The chain joins TRBV5-1 to TRBJ2-1; 9 bases line up with TRBD1. The length of the CDR3 is 15 residues. The germline gives CDR1 SGHRS, CDR2 YFSETQ. V gave up 3 bases and J gave up 5 bases; unmatched junction bases: 6. For the CDR3, the DNA is TGCGCCAGCAGCTCGGCCGGGACAGGGAACAATGAGCAGTTCTTC. Its protein is CASSSAGTGNNEQFF.

The CDR3 region has the DNA TGTGCCAGCAGTGGTCATTGGGGGGCTGGAAACACCATATATTTT. It specifies CASSGHWGAGNTIYF. The chain employs TRBV25-1 and TRBJ1-3; tentatively, D is TRBD1 (5 bases). Germline V gives CDR1 MGHDK, CDR2 SYGVNS. Deletions cut 4 bases from V and 2 bases from J, with 12 bases between. The CDR3 is 15 amino acids.

The V call is TRBV30, the J call TRBJ2-1; 7 bases are shared with TRBD2. This CDR3 has 15 amino acids. CDR1 is GTSNPN and CDR2 is SVGIG in the germline V gene (reference sequence). After removal of 2 bases from V and 9 bases from J, the junction contained 13 bases not matched to a gene. The CDR3 nucleotides are TGTGCCTGGAGTACTGGGGGGGGTAGTATTGGTGAGCAGTTCTTC. This sequence encodes CAWSTGGGSIGEQFF. The whole variable domain, filled in from reference TRBV30 and TRBJ2-1, reads SQTIHQWPATLVQPVGSPLSLECTVEGTSNPNLYWYRQAAGRGLQLLFYSVGIGQISSEVPQNLSASRPQDRQFILSSKKLLLSDSGFYLCAWSTGGGSIGEQFFGPGTRLTVL.

This chain connects TRBV14 to TRBJ2-1; TRBD2 agrees at 9 bases. V trimming: 5 bases; J trimming: 7 bases; junction bases outside the gene matches: 9. The CDR3 covers 15 residues. Germline loops: CDR1 SGHDN, CDR2 FVKESK. CDR3 sequence (DNA): TGTGCCAGCAGCTTTTTTAGCGGGAGCCCGAATGAGCAGTTCTTC. Amino acid sequence: CASSFFSGSPNEQFF. Drawing the rest from reference TRBV14 and TRBJ2-1, the complete variable domain is EAGVTQFPSHSVIEKGQTVTLRCDPISGHDNLYWYRRVMGKEIKFLLHFVKESKQDESGMPNNRFLAERTGGTYSTLKVQPAELEDSGVYFCASSFFSGSPNEQFFGPGTRLTVL.